This T cell receptor (beta chain) is drawn from a study of blood T cell repertoires in COVID-19. Germline V gene data show CDR1 as LNHDA and CDR2 as SQIVND (reference sequence). With V trimmed by 9 bases and J by 7 bases, 7 bases remained unmatched. CDR3 length: 14 amino acids. Original processing methods: Reference gene primer amplification in the assay estimated nucleated cell counts. TCRdb keeps only in-frame clones here, not all; method: immunoSEQ multiplex PCR. Clone size and V and J calls were adopted from that table, with D and trimming inferred from the DNA. Seen here are 55,000 to 65,000 clones, roughly nine tenths observed once, and the top ten hold about 46%.

The TCR comes from a woman aged 60-75 years with COVID-19, enrolled during active disease. The chain links TRBV19 to TRBJ1-5; 12 nucleotides match TRBD1. The sample taken for sequencing was peripheral blood. The CDR3 loop reads CASSGTGGGQPQHF. As DNA, the CDR3 is TGTGCCAGCTCCGGGACAGGGGGCGGGCAGCCCCAGCATTTT.